The subject of this entry is one T cell receptor (beta chain). The sample originates from a study of blood T cell repertoires in COVID-19. Using immunoSEQ multiplex PCR, the repertoire was profiled, and TCRdb retains in-frame clones only, with some absent. The sample contains fewer than 450,000 clones, less than 95% of which appear only once. V was pared by 3 bases and J by 7 bases, with 14 bases between. The CDR3 contains 14 residues. The V gene's germline CDR1 is SGDLS and CDR2 YYNGEE. The V and J genes are TRBV9 and TRBJ1-5, with D possibly TRBD1 on 5 matching bases. Input material: PBMCs or T cells enriched from blood (not recorded which). The receptor was derived from a man between 18 and 35 years old who had recovered from COVID-19. CDR3 in amino acids: CASSAQGFGQPQHF. In DNA form, the CDR3 reads TGTGCCAGCAGCGCTCAGGGCTTCGGCCAGCCCCAGCATTTT.